The clone carrying this TCR beta chain has only a few counts. There were TCR beta CDR3 regions amplified from RNA transcripts. HTBI primers were the set used in a first-round RT-PCR of the TCR CDR3. TCRdb ran MiXCR on the multiplex PCR reads and lists one entry per CDR3 protein. The sample lists 700,000 or so distinct CDR3 sequences, approximately 16% occurring once. V lost 1 base and J 12 bases, leaving 7 bases between the germline ends. Germline CDR1 and CDR2: MDHEN and SYDVKM. CDR3 length equals 11 residues. The data belong to a study of T cells in Graves' hyperthyroidism and ophthalmopathy. Sequences were obtained from blood. The TCR sequence derives from a man aged 18 to 29 with Graves' hyperthyroidism. This chain connects TRBV28 to TRBJ1-5; no definite D call. Here the CDR3 reads CASSLSLVQHF. CDR3 in DNA: TGTGCCAGCAGTTTATCCCTGGTCCAGCATTTT.